This is a list of T cell receptor beta chains from one sample in a study of cytomegalovirus exposure and HLA in healthy donors. The data were produced by immunoSEQ multiplex PCR, yet TCRdb's version contains in-frame clones alone and is incomplete. This table holds about 110,000 clones, 85% to 90% found once. Sample: PBMCs. The source is a woman aged 18 to 35 in good health and CMV-seronegative. Both conserved end residues are part of each CDR3. The D gene is left open where the match is weak. For some rows the clone size is stated as once, few or many, or as a class when expanded; others skip it.

j_gene	abundance	d_gene	v_gene	CDR3nt	CDR3aa
TRBJ1-3	.	.	TRBV27	TGTGCCAGCAGTTTATCTTACACCCCTGGAAACACCATATATTTT	CASSLSYTPGNTIYF
TRBJ1-5	.	.	TRBV28	TGTGCCAGCATCCCCGTCGGCAGACTCAATCAGCCCCAGCATTTT	CASIPVGRLNQPQHF
TRBJ2-7	.	.	TRBV27	TGTGCCAGCAGCCCCGGTGCGGGGCTTTACCCCGGCTTC	CASSPGAGLYPGF
TRBJ1-1	.	.	TRBV4-3	TGCGCCAGCAGCCAAGTGGGTTTGTGGATGCGGGGGGCTGGTGAAGCTTTCTTT	CASSQVGLWMRGAGEAFF
TRBJ1-5	.	.	TRBV18	TGTGCCAGCTCACCTCAGGGTGGCAATCAGCCCCAGCATTTT	CASSPQGGNQPQHF
TRBJ1-1	.	TRBD1	TRBV7-2	TGTGCCAGCAGCCCCCTGACAGGGGGAAAAACTGAAGCTTTCTTT	CASSPLTGGKTEAFF
TRBJ1-2	.	.	TRBV29-1	TGCAGCGTTGCAGGGGAGGGTGGCTACACCTTC	CSVAGEGGYTF
TRBJ1-1	.	.	TRBV28	TGTGCCAGCAGTACCTGGGGAGCAGAAGCTTTCTTT	CASSTWGAEAFF
TRBJ1-1	.	.	TRBV4-3	TGCGCCAGCAGCCAGGACAGCATCACTGAAGCTTTCTTT	CASSQDSITEAFF
TRBJ2-7	.	.	TRBV29-1	TGCAGCGTTCTCGCACCTGGGGGGGAGCAGTACTTC	CSVLAPGGEQYF
TRBJ2-2	.	TRBD2	TRBV28	TGTGCCAGCAGTTCCCCCCGACTAGCGGGCTTCGGGGAGCTGTTTTTT	CASSSPRLAGFGELFF
TRBJ1-5	.	TRBD1	TRBV11-2	TGTGCCAGCAGCCAGGGGGATCAGCCCCAGCATTTT	CASSQGDQPQHF
TRBJ1-1	.	TRBD1	TRBV11-1	TGTGCCAGCAGCTTGGACAGGACAAACACTGAAGCTTTCTTT	CASSLDRTNTEAFF
TRBJ2-1	.	TRBD2	TRBV6-4	TGTGCCAGCAGTGAGGGCGGGGGGGCCCCCTATGAGCAGTTCTTC	CASSEGGGAPYEQFF
TRBJ2-1	.	.	TRBV28	TGTGCCAGCATCCCAGGACAGTTCAATGAGCAGTTCTTC	CASIPGQFNEQFF
TRBJ2-1	.	TRBD1	TRBV14	TGTGCCAGCAGCCAAGGGGACAGCTCCTACAATGAGCAGTTCTTC	CASSQGDSSYNEQFF
TRBJ2-2	.	.	TRBV6-1	TGTGCCAGCAACTTAGACACGAACACCGGGGAGCTGTTTTTT	CASNLDTNTGELFF
TRBJ2-7	.	.	TRBV5-5	TGTGCCAGCAGCTTGGTAGCAGGGTACGAGCAGTACTTC	CASSLVAGYEQYF
TRBJ2-2	.	.	TRBV9	TGTGCCAGCAGCGTACTCACCGGGGAGCTGTTTTTT	CASSVLTGELFF
TRBJ2-1	once	TRBD2	TRBV5-4	TGTGCCAGCAGCTTGGGCGCTAGCGGTAACAATGAGCAGTTCTTC	CASSLGASGNNEQFF
TRBJ1-1	.	.	TRBV28	TGTGCCAGCAGTTGGGCTGTGGAGGACACTGAAGCTTTCTTT	CASSWAVEDTEAFF
TRBJ2-7	.	TRBD2	TRBV19	TGTGCCAGTAGTAGGGGACTAGCGGCCTACGAGCAGTACTTC	CASSRGLAAYEQYF
TRBJ1-2	.	.	TRBV11-1	TGTGCCAGCAGGGCCGAGGTGTATGAGGCGGCAAACTATGGCTACACCTTC	CASRAEVYEAANYGYTF
TRBJ2-5	.	TRBD2	TRBV5-5	TGTGCCAGCAGCTTCTTAGCGGGAGGGGGAGAGACCCAGTACTTC	CASSFLAGGGETQYF
TRBJ2-7	.	TRBD1	TRBV4-1	TGCGCCAGCAGCCAAGGGATTATTAACAGGGGCGCCTCCCCCCACGAGCAGTACTTC	CASSQGIINRGASPHEQYF
TRBJ1-4	.	.	TRBV5-1	TGCGCCAGCAGCTTGGGACATGGGACTAATGAAAAACTGTTTTTT	CASSLGHGTNEKLFF
TRBJ2-2	.	TRBD2	TRBV7-3	TGTGCCAGCAGCCCTAGGGGTGGCGGGGGAATCACCGGGGAGCTGTTTTTT	CASSPRGGGGITGELFF
TRBJ2-2	.	TRBD1	TRBV9	TGTGCCAGCAGCGTGGACAGGGGCAACACCGGGGAGCTGTTTTTT	CASSVDRGNTGELFF
TRBJ1-2	.	.	TRBV28	TGTGCCAGCAGTTTAGCAGCTAACTATGGCTACACCTTC	CASSLAANYGYTF
TRBJ2-1	.	TRBD2	TRBV7-9	TGTGCCAGCAGCTTAAGTGAAGCGGGAGGGCCCGATGAGCAGTTCTTC	CASSLSEAGGPDEQFF
TRBJ1-4	.	.	TRBV7-8	TGTGCCAGCCGGCGGGGCTCAACTAATGAAAAACTGTTTTTT	CASRRGSTNEKLFF
TRBJ2-3	.	TRBD2	TRBV15	TGTGCCACCCTCCGGGCGGGAGAAGGAACAGATACGCAGTATTTT	CATLRAGEGTDTQYF
TRBJ2-1	.	TRBD2	TRBV28	TGTGCCAGCATAGCGGGGCCCGCAGAATACAATGAGCAGTTCTTC	CASIAGPAEYNEQFF
TRBJ2-3	.	TRBD2	TRBV5-1	TGCGCCAGCAGCTCGGTGAGCGGGGGGTTCACAGATACGCAGTATTTT	CASSSVSGGFTDTQYF
TRBJ2-7	once	.	TRBV18	TGTGCCAGCTCTGGGGAGGCCTACGAGCAGTACTTC	CASSGEAYEQYF
TRBJ2-7	.	.	TRBV7-2	TGTGCCAGCAGTCCACTCACCCTAGACCGTTACGAGCAGTACTTC	CASSPLTLDRYEQYF
TRBJ1-1	once	TRBD1	TRBV7-8	TGTGCCAGCAGCTTAGCGCGAGGGGGCATCGGTAAGATCGCTGAAGCTTTCTTT	CASSLARGGIGKIAEAFF
TRBJ1-6	few	.	TRBV6-1	TGTGCCAGCAGTGAACACTCCTATAATTCACCCCTCCACTTT	CASSEHSYNSPLHF
TRBJ2-3	.	TRBD2	TRBV29-1	TGCAGCGTTGAGGGGGGACTAGCCGACACAGATACGCAGTATTTT	CSVEGGLADTDTQYF
TRBJ1-2	.	TRBD1	TRBV27	TGTGCCAGCGGGACAGGGAGTTGGGGCTACACCTTC	CASGTGSWGYTF
TRBJ1-2	few	.	TRBV9	TGTGCCAGCAGCCCATCGACCGGGACAAATGGCTACACCTTC	CASSPSTGTNGYTF
TRBJ1-2	.	TRBD1	TRBV7-9	TGTGCCAGCAGCTCGACAGGGGTGCACTATGGCTACACCTTC	CASSSTGVHYGYTF
TRBJ1-1	.	.	TRBV7-2	TGTGCCAGCAAGCCCGGACAGATGAACACTGAAGCTTTCTTT	CASKPGQMNTEAFF
TRBJ1-5	.	.	TRBV6-5	TGTGCCAGCAGCCGGGGGAGGTCCGGTCAGCCCCAGCATTTT	CASSRGRSGQPQHF
TRBJ2-7	.	TRBD1	TRBV19	TGTGCCAGTAGTATCTTACAGGGGTCGGACGAGCAGTACTTC	CASSILQGSDEQYF
TRBJ2-1	.	TRBD1	TRBV5-1	TGCGCCAGCAGTCGGGGAAAGGGGGCCCTGACCTACAATGAGCAGTTCTTC	CASSRGKGALTYNEQFF
TRBJ2-4	once	.	TRBV9	TGTGCCAGCAGCCTATCACCTCGGACAAGTCGAAACATTCAGTACTTC	CASSLSPRTSRNIQYF